This entry lists 2 T cell receptor beta chains sequenced from one sample in a study of blood T cell repertoires in COVID-19. TCRdb's copy holds only in-frame clones and misses some; the assay was immunoSEQ multiplex PCR. The profile shows around 200,000 clones, 65% to 90% of them singletons. Sequences were obtained from PBMCs or T cells enriched from blood (not recorded which). The receptor set was obtained from a woman between 25 and 40 years old who had been exposed to COVID-19.

This chain joins TRBV10-2 and TRBJ1-6, with unresolved D. V was pared by 4 bases and J by 3 bases, with 7 bases between. The germline CDR1 and CDR2 sequences are WSHSY and SAAADI. This CDR3 has 14 amino acids. Here the CDR3 reads CASSVSNYNSPLHF. The DNA for the CDR3 is TGCGCCAGCAGTGTGAGCAACTATAATTCACCCCTCCACTTT.

The genes are TRBV2 and TRBJ2-7, with TRBD2 matching over 8 bases. This CDR3 has 14 residues. With 6 bases clipped from V and 0 bases from J, the junction kept 4 bases outside the gene matches. CDR1 is SNHLY and CDR2 is FYNNEI in the germline V gene. The CDR3 reads CASSRSGVSYEQYF. The CDR3 DNA sequence: TGTGCCAGCAGCCGTAGCGGGGTCTCCTACGAGCAGTACTTC.